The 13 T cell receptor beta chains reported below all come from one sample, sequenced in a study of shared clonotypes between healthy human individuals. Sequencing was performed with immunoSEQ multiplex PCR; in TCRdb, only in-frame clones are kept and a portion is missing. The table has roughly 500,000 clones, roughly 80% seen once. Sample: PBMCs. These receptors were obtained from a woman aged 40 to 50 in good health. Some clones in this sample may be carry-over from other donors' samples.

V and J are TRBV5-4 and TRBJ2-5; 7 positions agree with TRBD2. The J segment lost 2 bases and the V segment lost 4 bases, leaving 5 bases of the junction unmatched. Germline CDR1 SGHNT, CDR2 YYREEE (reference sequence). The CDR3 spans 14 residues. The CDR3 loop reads CASSHGLEQETQYF. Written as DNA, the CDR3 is TGTGCCAGCAGCCACGGACTAGAACAAGAGACCCAGTACTTC.

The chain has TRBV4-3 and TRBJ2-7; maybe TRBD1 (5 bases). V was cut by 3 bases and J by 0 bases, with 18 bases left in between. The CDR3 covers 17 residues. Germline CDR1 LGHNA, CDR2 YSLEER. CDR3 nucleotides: TGCGCCAGCAGCCACACCCTTCAGGGATCCGCCTCCTACGAGCAGTACTTC. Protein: CASSHTLQGSASYEQYF.

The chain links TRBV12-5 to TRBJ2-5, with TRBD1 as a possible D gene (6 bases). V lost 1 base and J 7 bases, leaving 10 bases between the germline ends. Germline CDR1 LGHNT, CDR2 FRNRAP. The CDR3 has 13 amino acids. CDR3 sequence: CASGLDGGGTQYF. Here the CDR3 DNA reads TGTGCTAGTGGTTTGGATGGGGGCGGGACCCAGTACTTC. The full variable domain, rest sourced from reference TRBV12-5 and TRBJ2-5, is DARVTQTPRHKVTEMGQEVTMRCQPILGHNTVFWYRQTMMQGLELLAYFRNRAPLDDSGMPKDRFSAEMPDATLATLKIQPSEPRDSAVYFCASGLDGGGTQYFGPGTRLLVL.

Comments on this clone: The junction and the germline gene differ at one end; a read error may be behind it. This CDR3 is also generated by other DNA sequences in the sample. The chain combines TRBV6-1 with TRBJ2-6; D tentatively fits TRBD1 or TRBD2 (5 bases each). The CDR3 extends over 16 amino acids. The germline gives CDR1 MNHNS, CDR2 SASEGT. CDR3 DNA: TGTGCCAGCAGTGAATTGGACTTCTCTGGGGCCAACGTCCTGGCCTTC. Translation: CASSELDFSGANVLAF.

CDR3 bases: TGTGCCAGCTCAACCACAGGGAGCAATCAGCCCCAGCATTTT. This gives the protein CASSTTGSNQPQHF. The gene calls are TRBV18 and TRBJ1-5, with a possible D match to TRBD1 (6 bases). The V gene's germline CDR1 is KGHSH and CDR2 LQKENI. The CDR3 consists of 14 residues. V lost 5 bases to trimming and J lost 1 base, with 9 bases between them. Full variable domain (missing parts from reference TRBV18 and TRBJ1-5): NAGVMQNPRHLVRRRGQEARLRCSPMKGHSHVYWYRQLPEEGLKFMVYLQKENIIDESGMPKERFSAEFPKEGPSILRIQQVVRGDSAAYFCASSTTGSNQPQHFGDGTRLSIL.

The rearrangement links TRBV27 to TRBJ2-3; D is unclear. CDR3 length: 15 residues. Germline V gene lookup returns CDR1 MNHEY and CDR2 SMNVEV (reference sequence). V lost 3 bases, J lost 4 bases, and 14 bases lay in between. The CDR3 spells CASSFSPRVADTQYF. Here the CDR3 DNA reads TGTGCCAGCAGTTTCTCCCCACGAGTGGCAGATACGCAGTATTTT.

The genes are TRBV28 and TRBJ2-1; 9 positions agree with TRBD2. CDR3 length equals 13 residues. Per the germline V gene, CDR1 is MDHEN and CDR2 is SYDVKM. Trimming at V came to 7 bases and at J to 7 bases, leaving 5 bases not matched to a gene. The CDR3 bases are TGTGCCAGCATGACTAGCGGAACTAATGAGCAGTTCTTC. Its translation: CASMTSGTNEQFF.

CDR3 DNA: TGTGCCAGCAGCTTTTACAGGGGGACCTACGAGCAGTACTTC. Protein product: CASSFYRGTYEQYF. The rearrangement joins TRBV7-9 to TRBJ2-7, with 8 bases lining up with TRBD1. Trimming took 3 bases from V and 2 from J; bases not matched to a gene: 3. The V gene's germline CDR1 is SEHNR and CDR2 FQNEAQ (reference sequence). This CDR3 has 14 residues. The entire variable domain, with the rest obtained from reference TRBV7-9 and TRBJ2-7, is as follows: DTGVSQNPRHKITKRGQNVTFRCDPISEHNRLYWYRQTLGQGPEFLTYFQNEAQLEKSRLLSDRFSAERPKGSFSTLEIQRTEQGDSAMYLCASSFYRGTYEQYFGPGTRLTVT.

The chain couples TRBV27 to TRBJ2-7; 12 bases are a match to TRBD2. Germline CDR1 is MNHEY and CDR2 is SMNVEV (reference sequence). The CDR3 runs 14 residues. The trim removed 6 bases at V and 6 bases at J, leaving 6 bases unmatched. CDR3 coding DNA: TGTGCCAGCAGCCTGACTAGCGGGAGATCCGAGCAGTACTTC. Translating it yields CASSLTSGRSEQYF.

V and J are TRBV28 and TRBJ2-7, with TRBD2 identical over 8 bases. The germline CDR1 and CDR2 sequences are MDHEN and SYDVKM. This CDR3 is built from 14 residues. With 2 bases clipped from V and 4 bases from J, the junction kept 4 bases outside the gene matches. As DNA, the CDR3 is TGTGCCAGCAGTTTAAGTACTAGCGGTTACGAGCAGTACTTC. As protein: CASSLSTSGYEQYF.

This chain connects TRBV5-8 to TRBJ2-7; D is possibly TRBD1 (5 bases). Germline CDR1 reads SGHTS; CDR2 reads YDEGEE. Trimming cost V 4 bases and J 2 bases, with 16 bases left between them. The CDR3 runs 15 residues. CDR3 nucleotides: TGTGCCAGCAGCCACAACGTTGAGACAGCCTACGAGCAGTACTTC. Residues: CASSHNVETAYEQYF.

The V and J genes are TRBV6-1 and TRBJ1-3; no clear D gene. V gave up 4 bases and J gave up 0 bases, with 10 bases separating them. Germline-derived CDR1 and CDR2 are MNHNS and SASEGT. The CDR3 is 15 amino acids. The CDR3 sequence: CASSADVASGNTIYF. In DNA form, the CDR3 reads TGTGCCAGCAGTGCCGACGTAGCCTCTGGAAACACCATATATTTT.

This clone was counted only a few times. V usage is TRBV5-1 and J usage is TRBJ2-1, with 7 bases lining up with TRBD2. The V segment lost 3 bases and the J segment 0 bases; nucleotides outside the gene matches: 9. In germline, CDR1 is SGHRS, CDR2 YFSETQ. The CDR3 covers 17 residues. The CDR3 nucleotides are TGCGCCAGCAGCTGGGAGGCTAGCGGAAGCTCCTACAATGAGCAGTTCTTC. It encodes CASSWEASGSSYNEQFF.